This TCR beta chain was observed in a study of blood T cell repertoires in COVID-19. Study information: Acute-phase and convalescent COVID-19 samples originated in the United States, Italy and Spain.

The cohort comprised adults aged about 18 to 90 years residing in under 30 US areas. In the original workflow: Amplification of reference gene primers provided the estimated nucleated cell counts. Generated by immunoSEQ multiplex PCR, the TCRdb table keeps only in-frame clones and is missing some. The V and J calls and clone size come from that table; D and trimming were worked out from the DNA. Here the sample spans fewer than 250,000 clones, around 85% being singletons. The CDR3 extends over 16 amino acids. The germline CDR1 and CDR2 sequences are LGHNA and YNFKEQ. Trimming cost V 7 bases and J 1 base; bases outside gene matches: 4.

The rearrangement links TRBV4-2 to TRBJ2-3, with 14 bases matching TRBD2. Source material: PBMCs or T cells enriched from blood (not recorded which). The TCR was taken from a woman younger than 45 who had recovered from COVID-19. The CDR3 region has the DNA TGTGCCAGCACCTCGGGACTAGCGGGAGGCACAGATACGCAGTATTTT. Translating gives CASTSGLAGGTDTQYF.